Below, 14 T cell receptor beta chains from the same sample are listed, as sequenced in a study of T cell responses to AZD1222 COVID-19 vaccine. Generated by immunoSEQ multiplex PCR, the TCRdb table keeps only in-frame clones and is missing some. The sample carries more than 95,000 clones, about 89% recorded once. Material: peripheral blood, obtained on day 0 of AZD1222 vaccination. These receptors came from an adult in good health.

The rearrangement joins TRBV27 to TRBJ1-2, with 8 bases fitting TRBD1. This CDR3 has 17 amino acids. Germline CDR1 reads MNHEY; CDR2 reads SMNVEV (reference sequence). The ends lost 0 bases at V and 4 bases at J; junction bases unmatched: 10. The CDR3 sequence: CASSLSGGTGKFYGYTF. The DNA for the CDR3 is TGTGCCAGCAGTTTATCGGGTGGGACAGGAAAGTTCTATGGCTACACCTTC.

The rearrangement uses TRBV5-4 and TRBJ1-2; 11 nucleotides line up with TRBD1. The CDR3 consists of 14 residues. Germline loops: CDR1 SGHNT, CDR2 YYREEE (reference sequence). V gave up 4 bases and J gave up 4 bases; unmatched junction bases: 3. DNA of the CDR3: TGTGCCAGCAGCCCGGACAGGGGGCTCTATGGCTACACCTTC. It translates to CASSPDRGLYGYTF.

This clone was found once. V and J are TRBV21-1 and TRBJ2-2; TRBD1 was called by the table and not checked on the DNA. TRBV21-1 is recorded as a pseudogene. The CDR3 is 16 residues long. The CDR3 DNA is TGTGCCAGCAGCAAAGTTGAAGGACAGGGGGGCGGGGAGCTGTTTTTT. This codes for CASSKVEGQGGGELFF.

The CDR3: CASSQEGRLSSGNTIYF. CDR3 nucleotide sequence: TGTGCCAGCAGCCAAGAAGGACGATTGAGCTCTGGAAACACCATATATTTT. The chain couples TRBV3-1 (or the pseudogene TRBV3-2) to TRBJ1-3; the D is unclear. Germline lookup yields CDR1 LGHDT and CDR2 YNNKEL (reference sequence). V was trimmed by 0 bases and J by 0 bases, leaving 12 bases between them. This CDR3 has 17 residues.

The V call is TRBV5-1, the J call TRBJ1-2; TRBD1 matches 9 bases. Germline loops: CDR1 SGHRS, CDR2 YFSETQ. This CDR3 region has 14 residues. Trimming took 4 bases from V and 4 from J; bases not matched to a gene: 5. The CDR3 spells CASSQQGALYGYTF. The CDR3 nucleotides are TGCGCCAGCAGCCAACAGGGGGCTCTCTATGGCTACACCTTC.

The chain couples TRBV12-3 or TRBV12-4 to TRBJ2-1; no clear D. V was clipped by 5 bases and J by 8 bases, with 10 bases between them. The CDR3 has 12 amino acids. The CDR3: CASSPEWDEQFF. In DNA, the CDR3 is TGTGCCAGCAGTCCAGAGTGGGATGAGCAGTTCTTC.

J is TRBJ1-1 and V is TRBV7-9; D remains ambiguous. Germline V lookup: CDR1 SEHNR, CDR2 FQNEAQ (reference sequence). CDR3 length equals 13 residues. Trimming removed 7 bases at V and 1 base at J, with 10 bases between. The CDR3 coding sequence is TGTGCCAGCACCGAACAAGAGAACACTGAAGCTTTCTTT. This gives the protein CASTEQENTEAFF. Full variable domain (remainder filled in from reference TRBV7-9 and TRBJ1-1): DTGVSQNPRHKITKRGQNVTFRCDPISEHNRLYWYRQTLGQGPEFLTYFQNEAQLEKSRLLSDRFSAERPKGSFSTLEIQRTEQGDSAMYLCASTEQENTEAFFGQGTRLTVV.

The gene calls are TRBV12-3 or TRBV12-4 and TRBJ1-1, with D possibly matching TRBD1 (5 bases). The CDR3 has 13 residues. V was shortened by 8 bases and J by 4 bases, with 14 bases between the two germline ends. DNA of the CDR3: TGTGCCAGCGGCCCGGGGGTTGGCACTGAAGCTTTCTTT. It is translated as CASGPGVGTEAFF.

The chain carries TRBV6-6 and TRBJ1-1, with 9 bases aligning to TRBD1. In germline, CDR1 is MNHNY, CDR2 SVGAGI (reference sequence). The CDR3 spans 17 residues. Losses at the gene ends were 5 bases for V and 1 base for J; bases not matched to a gene: 11. The CDR3 DNA follows: TGTGCCAGCAGTCGATCCGGGACAGGGCAGGCGAACACTGAAGCTTTCTTT. It codes for CASSRSGTGQANTEAFF.

The CDR3 loop is CASRVGFNTEAFF. CDR3 nucleotide sequence: TGTGCCAGCCGGGTGGGTTTCAACACTGAAGCTTTCTTT. This chain uses TRBV28 with TRBJ1-1; D call uncertain. With 8 bases removed from V and 2 bases from J, the gap between germline ends came to 12 bases. Germline V gives CDR1 MDHEN, CDR2 SYDVKM. CDR3 length: 13 residues.

This clone has a count of ten or more. V gene TRBV5-1 combines with J gene TRBJ2-2; a possible D gene is TRBD2 (7 bases). CDR3 size: 15 residues. The germline V gene has CDR1 SGHRS and CDR2 YFSETQ. The V end was cut by 4 bases, the J end by 3 bases, with 13 bases between. The CDR3 here is CASSLGGRYTGELFF. The CDR3 nucleotides are TGCGCCAGCAGCCTCGGGGGGCGATACACCGGGGAGCTGTTTTTT.

This clone appeared once. The chain combines TRBV11-2 with TRBJ2-5; 12 nucleotides match TRBD2. The germline CDR1 and CDR2 sequences are SGHAT and FQNNGV. The CDR3 spans 17 residues. The junction had 10 bases not matched to a gene; V was cut back by 7 bases and J by 1 base. CDR3 residues: CASTVGSSGGVQETQYF. The DNA of the CDR3 is TGTGCCAGCACCGTGGGGTCTAGCGGGGGGGTCCAAGAGACCCAGTACTTC. The full variable domain, its missing parts supplied by reference TRBV11-2 and TRBJ2-5, is EAGVAQSPRYKIIEKRQSVAFWCNPISGHATLYWYQQILGQGPKLLIQFQNNGVVDDSQLPKDRFSAERLKGVDSTLKIQPAKLEDSAVYLCASTVGSSGGVQETQYFGPGTRLLVL.

The V and J genes are TRBV29-1 and TRBJ2-7; the D gene is possibly TRBD1 (5 bases). This CDR3 spans 12 amino acids. Germline loops: CDR1 SQVTM, CDR2 ANQGSEA. V lost 4 bases and J 2 bases, leaving 9 bases between the germline ends. The DNA of the CDR3 is TGCAGCGTTGTGGAAGGGGCCTACGAGCAGTACTTC. The encoded protein is CSVVEGAYEQYF.

The chain recombines TRBV29-1 with TRBJ2-5, with D uncertain. The CDR3 spans 13 residues. In germline, CDR1 is SQVTM, CDR2 ANQGSEA. With 4 bases removed from V and 4 bases from J, the gap between germline ends came to 13 bases. CDR3 in amino acids: CSVGRGRRETQYF. In DNA, the CDR3 is TGCAGCGTTGGACGAGGAAGACGAGAGACCCAGTACTTC.